This TCR beta chain is drawn from a study of blood T cell repertoires in COVID-19. For the study at large: In each case, the material was cDNA or gDNA derived from T cells, B-cell-depleted T cells, or PBMCs.

Seattle's cohort entered during active infection and was followed longitudinally. Profiling relied on immunoSEQ multiplex PCR, and the TCRdb table lists in-frame clones only, not all of them. The sample has about 170,000 clones; roughly 84% are singletons. The sample holds a few counts of this clone. This TCR derives from a woman aged 65 to 85 with COVID-19, enrolled during active disease. The sequenced sample was peripheral blood.

CDR3 DNA: TGTGCCAGCAGTACCCGAGACAGTTATAATTCACCCCTCCACTTT. Its translation is CASSTRDSYNSPLHF. The rearrangement joins TRBV25-1 to TRBJ1-6, with D perhaps matching TRBD1 (5 bases). The V gene lost 5 bases and the J gene lost 4 bases, with 12 bases spanning the gap. Germline V gene data show CDR1 as MGHDK and CDR2 as SYGVNS. The CDR3 has 15 residues. The whole variable domain, remainder taken from reference TRBV25-1 and TRBJ1-6, is EADIYQTPRYLVIGTGKKITLECSQTMGHDKMYWYQQDPGMELHLIHYSYGVNSTEKGDLSSESTVSRIRTEHFPLTLESARPSHTSQYLCASSTRDSYNSPLHFGNGTRLTVT.